A single sample is the source of the 30 T cell receptor beta chains below, sequenced in a study of shared clonotypes between healthy human individuals. Sequencing used immunoSEQ multiplex PCR; TCRdb keeps in-frame clones, though not all of them. The sample records more than 2,000,000 clones, more than 80% being singletons. The material sequenced was naive CD4+ T cells sorted from blood. Subset in this sample: CD45RA+ positively selected. The receptors here all came from a young man in good health.

The chain carries TRBV7-2 and TRBJ2-7; 12 bases fit TRBD1. Germline CDR1 is SGHTA and CDR2 is FQGNSA. This CDR3 region has 14 residues. V was pared by 6 bases and J by 2 bases, with 2 bases of the junction left unmatched. This CDR3 reads CASRWDRGPYEQYF. In nucleotides, the CDR3 is TGTGCCAGCAGATGGGACAGGGGGCCCTACGAGCAGTACTTC.

This clone was seen a few times. The CDR3 DNA sequence: TGTGCCTGGAGTATGGGTCAGAGAACTGAAGCTTTCTTT. Amino acid sequence: CAWSMGQRTEAFF. The chain couples TRBV30 to TRBJ1-1, with D hard to call. CDR1 and CDR2 from the germline V gene are GTSNPN and SVGIG (reference sequence). This CDR3 spans 13 amino acids. Trimming left V 2 bases short and J 5 bases short, with 12 bases between.

V gene TRBV10-1 combines with J gene TRBJ2-6, with TRBD1 as a possible D gene (5 bases). Trimming took 5 bases from V and 4 from J, leaving 6 bases between them. The CDR3 covers 13 residues. The germline gives CDR1 WNHNN, CDR2 SYGVQD (reference sequence). CDR3 DNA: TGCGCCAGCAGTAGGACAGGGGCCAACGTCCTGACTTTC. It is translated as CASSRTGANVLTF.

This sequence joins TRBV28 and TRBJ1-4, with 7 positions matching TRBD1. The CDR3 totals 17 residues. CDR1 is MDHEN, CDR2 SYDVKM, per germline. The V segment lost 6 bases and the J segment 0 bases; nucleotides outside the gene matches: 10. CDR3 nucleotides: TGTGCCAGCAGCTCATCGCAGGGGGTAGCAACTAATGAAAAACTGTTTTTT. It is translated as CASSSSQGVATNEKLFF.

To note about this clone: In the same sample, other DNA sequences code for this CDR3. The chain joins TRBV7-2 to TRBJ2-3; D gene unclear. This CDR3 comprises 15 residues. Between the trimmed V and J ends, which lost 1 base and 0 bases, there was a span of 8 bases. Germline values: CDR1 SGHTA, CDR2 FQGNSA. CDR3 sequence: CASSLVGLSTDTQYF. CDR3 DNA: TGTGCCAGCAGCTTAGTCGGTCTTAGCACAGATACGCAGTATTTT.

The DNA of the CDR3 is TGCGCCAGCAGCGATGGGGCCAGCCGGGATGAGCAGTTCTTC. It is translated as CASSDGASRDEQFF. This chain links TRBV5-1 with TRBJ2-1; D might be TRBD1 (5 bases). Trimming removed 4 bases from V and 8 bases from J, with 16 bases in between. The germline gives CDR1 SGHRS, CDR2 YFSETQ. The CDR3 has 14 amino acids.

J is TRBJ2-7 and V is TRBV5-4; perhaps TRBD1 as D (6 bases). The CDR3 sequence is 15 residues long. The germline V gene encodes CDR1 SGHNT and CDR2 YYREEE (reference sequence). Trimming removed 1 base at V and 3 bases at J, with 14 bases between. The CDR3 region has the DNA TGTGCCAGCAGCTTGTTACAGGGTTCCCTCTACGAGCAGTACTTC. Its translation: CASSLLQGSLYEQYF.

The J gene is TRBJ2-3, the V gene TRBV30; 10 bases match TRBD2. The CDR3 contains 14 residues. Per germline, CDR1 GTSNPN and CDR2 SVGIG (reference sequence). The J segment lost 4 bases and the V segment lost 4 bases, leaving 5 bases of the junction unmatched. The CDR3 coding sequence is TGTGCCTGGACCGCCCTAGCGGGGGCAGATACGCAGTATTTT. This gives the protein CAWTALAGADTQYF.

The genes are TRBV30 and TRBJ2-2; 10 nucleotides agree with TRBD1. The CDR3 contains 14 residues. Germline CDR1 reads GTSNPN; CDR2 reads SVGIG (reference sequence). V dropped 4 bases and J dropped 4; count of bases not matched to a gene: 3. CDR3: CAWTDRGPTGELFF. The CDR3 nucleotides read TGTGCCTGGACTGACAGGGGGCCCACCGGGGAGCTGTTTTTT.

The chain employs TRBV5-4 and TRBJ2-3; TRBD2 matches at 8 bases. The CDR3 has 15 amino acids. Germline CDR1 SGHNT, CDR2 YYREEE (reference sequence). With V trimmed by 1 base and J by 4 bases, 5 bases remained unmatched. The CDR3 nucleotides are TGTGCCAGCAGCTTGATCGGGGGGGGCCCAGATACGCAGTATTTT. Translating it yields CASSLIGGGPDTQYF.

The chain couples TRBV19 to TRBJ2-1; 16 positions match TRBD2. Losses at the gene ends were 5 bases for V and 2 bases for J; bases not matched to a gene: 3. The CDR3 contains 17 residues. Germline-derived CDR1 and CDR2 are LNHDA and SQIVND (reference sequence). The CDR3 sequence: CASSQGLAGGTYNEQFF. The DNA for the CDR3 is TGTGCCAGTAGTCAGGGACTAGCGGGGGGGACCTACAATGAGCAGTTCTTC.

V is TRBV19 and J is TRBJ2-5; TRBD2 matches 8 bases. J was trimmed by 1 base and V by 5 bases; bases with no gene match: 9. The germline V gene has CDR1 LNHDA and CDR2 SQIVND (reference sequence). The CDR3 spans 16 residues. CDR3 sequence (DNA): TGTGCCAGTAGTCCCCTCGGCGGGGGGACCCAAGAGACCCAGTACTTC. It is translated as CASSPLGGGTQETQYF.

The chain is built from TRBV2 and TRBJ2-1, with D perhaps matching TRBD2 (5 bases). CDR1 SNHLY and CDR2 FYNNEI come from the germline V gene. The CDR3 is 14 amino acids. Trimming shortened V by 8 bases and J by 0 bases, and 11 bases separated the two germline ends. CDR3 protein: CASRTGVSYNEQFF. As DNA, the CDR3 is TGTGCCAGCCGGACTGGGGTCTCCTACAATGAGCAGTTCTTC.

This clone came up a few times. Within the sample, other DNA sequences also encode this same CDR3. This chain uses TRBV11-2 with TRBJ2-1; the D is unclear. Germline V gives CDR1 SGHAT, CDR2 FQNNGV. V lost 3 bases and J 3 bases, leaving 0 bases between the germline ends. This CDR3 spans 11 amino acids. CDR3: CASSFYNEQFF. The CDR3 DNA reads as TGTGCCAGCAGCTTCTACAATGAGCAGTTCTTC.

J is TRBJ1-2 and V is TRBV9; 10 bases map to TRBD1. CDR1 is SGDLS and CDR2 is YYNGEE in the germline V gene. V lost 6 bases, J lost 2 bases, and 4 bases stayed unmatched. CDR3 length: 14 amino acids. This CDR3 reads CASTRTGGNYGYTF. CDR3 in DNA: TGTGCCAGCACGCGGACAGGGGGGAACTATGGCTACACCTTC. Variable domain in full (rest from reference TRBV9 and TRBJ1-2): DSGVTQTPKHLITATGQRVTLRCSPRSGDLSVYWYQQSLDQGLQFLIQYYNGEERAKGNILERFSAQQFPDLHSELNLSSLELGDSALYFCASTRTGGNYGYTFGSGTRLTVV.

The chain carries TRBV5-6 and TRBJ1-1, with no clear D. The germline CDR1 and CDR2 sequences are SGHDT and YYEEEE. The CDR3 totals 13 residues. Trimming cost V 0 bases and J 11 bases, with 14 bases left between them. CDR3 in DNA: TGTGCCAGCAGCTTGGGACGGGCGTCGGGGGCTTTCTTT. Encoded protein: CASSLGRASGAFF.

This clone was found a few times. This rearrangement joins TRBV30 to TRBJ2-2; D is ambiguous. CDR1 is GTSNPN, CDR2 SVGIG, per germline (reference sequence). The germline V and J ends were trimmed by 4 bases and 4 bases, with 7 bases remaining between them. The CDR3 loop spans 12 amino acids. The CDR3 region has the DNA TGTGCCTGGACCCCCCGCACCGGGGAGCTGTTTTTT. Translation gives CAWTPRTGELFF. The full variable domain, with the rest looked up from reference TRBV30 and TRBJ2-2, is SQTIHQWPATLVQPVGSPLSLECTVEGTSNPNLYWYRQAAGRGLQLLFYSVGIGQISSEVPQNLSASRPQDRQFILSSKKLLLSDSGFYLCAWTPRTGELFFGEGSRLTVL.

V usage is TRBV5-1 and J usage is TRBJ2-5; 11 nucleotides line up with TRBD2. The CDR3 has 16 amino acids. V lost 0 bases, J lost 5 bases, and 6 bases stayed unmatched. Germline CDR1 reads SGHRS; CDR2 reads YFSETQ. CDR3 bases: TGCGCCAGCAGCTTGGAGCTAGCGGGAGGTTGGGAGACCCAGTACTTC. Protein: CASSLELAGGWETQYF.

The V call is TRBV28, the J call TRBJ2-7; weak D call: TRBD2 (6 bases). V gave up 2 bases and J gave up 2 bases, with 10 bases separating them. The CDR3 consists of 14 residues. Germline loops: CDR1 MDHEN, CDR2 SYDVKM. CDR3 amino acids: CASSLTRTTYEQYF. DNA of the CDR3: TGTGCCAGCAGTTTAACCAGGACTACCTACGAGCAGTACTTC.

This rearrangement joins TRBV9 to TRBJ2-3; 8 nucleotides line up with TRBD2. This CDR3 comprises 15 residues. V was clipped by 0 bases and J by 4 bases; unmatched bases: 4. Germline CDR1 SGDLS, CDR2 YYNGEE. CDR3 protein: CASSVAGGPSDTQYF. The CDR3 bases are TGTGCCAGCAGCGTAGCGGGGGGGCCCTCAGATACGCAGTATTTT.

About this clone: A much larger clone differs by one base, so this may be a read error. Other DNA sequences from this sample encode an identical CDR3 as well. This CDR3 is CASSPSYEQYF. The CDR3 DNA sequence: TGTGCCAGCAGCCCATCCTACGAGCAGTACTTC. The rearrangement joins TRBV6-5 to TRBJ2-7, with unresolved D. CDR1 MNHEY and CDR2 SVGAGI come from the germline V gene. This CDR3 region has 11 residues. The V gene lost 6 bases and the J gene lost 1 base, with 4 bases spanning the gap.

This chain connects TRBV5-4 to TRBJ2-7; D may be TRBD2 (5 bases). Germline V CDR1 and CDR2: SGHNT, YYREEE (reference sequence). CDR3 length: 17 amino acids. V was cut by 3 bases and J by 6 bases, with 25 bases left in between. The CDR3 sequence: CASSSGGSSRHLFEQYF. CDR3 coding DNA: TGTGCCAGCAGCTCCGGAGGTTCATCCAGGCACCTGTTCGAGCAGTACTTC.

V is TRBV29-1 and J is TRBJ2-5, with TRBD1 identical over 11 bases. Gene TRBJ2-7 matches the end of the DNA better, so the J call may be wrong. The CDR3 covers 14 residues. CDR1 and CDR2 (germline): SQVTM, ANQGSEA. The CDR3 nucleotides read TGCAGCGTTGAAGAGGGGACAGGGGGCTACGAGCAGTACTTC. Its protein product is CSVEEGTGGYEQYF.

The sample holds a few counts of this clone. The J gene is TRBJ1-5, the V gene TRBV19; no clear D. The V end lost 4 bases, the J end lost 0 bases, and 10 bases lay between the germline ends. The CDR3 covers 15 residues. CDR1 and CDR2 from the germline V gene are LNHDA and SQIVND (reference sequence). The CDR3 sequence is CASSTQAYSNQPQHF. CDR3 bases: TGTGCCAGTAGTACCCAAGCCTATAGCAATCAGCCCCAGCATTTT.

The chain joins TRBV21-1 to TRBJ2-7; the table's D call TRBD2 went unverified against the DNA. TRBV21-1 is flagged as a pseudogene. CDR3 length equals 15 residues. Written as DNA, the CDR3 is TGTGCCAGCAGGACTAGCGGGAACCTCTTCTACGAGCAGTACTTC. This encodes CASRTSGNLFYEQYF.

In regard to this clone: Other DNA sequences in the sample encode the same CDR3. The chain links TRBV11-2 to TRBJ2-2; D gene ambiguous. V was clipped by 0 bases and J by 6 bases, with 5 bases between them. Germline CDR1 and CDR2: SGHAT and FQNNGV. This CDR3 comprises 13 residues. In DNA, the CDR3 is TGTGCCAGCAGCTTAGATAGGTCCGGGGAGCTGTTTTTT. This encodes CASSLDRSGELFF.

This sequence joins TRBV6-1 and TRBJ2-5, with D perhaps being TRBD1 or TRBD2 (5 bases each). The ends were cut back, 1 base at V and 13 bases at J, with 16 bases in the middle. This CDR3 is built from 13 residues. Germline CDR1 is MNHNS and CDR2 is SASEGT. DNA for the CDR3: TGTGCCAGCAGTGAAGGGATGGGGGTAGTGGGGTACTTC. It encodes CASSEGMGVVGYF.

The V gene is TRBV6-6, the J gene TRBJ2-7; D is uncertain. V lost 4 bases and J lost 7, with 11 bases in between. The CDR3 consists of 12 residues. CDR1 and CDR2 from the germline V gene are MNHNY and SVGAGI (reference sequence). CDR3 residues: CASSSASREQYF. DNA of the CDR3: TGTGCCAGCAGTTCTGCCTCCCGGGAGCAGTACTTC.

V usage is TRBV6-5 and J usage is TRBJ1-6; D not resolved. Germline V gene data show CDR1 as MNHEY and CDR2 as SVGAGI. The germline V and J ends were trimmed by 0 bases and 10 bases, with 7 bases remaining between them. This CDR3 is 13 amino acids long. The CDR3 nucleotides are TGTGCCAGCAGTTACTCGAGGGAGTCACCCCTCCACTTT. The encoded protein is CASSYSRESPLHF.

The chain uses TRBV5-1 and TRBJ2-7; 8 nucleotides match TRBD2. This CDR3 is built from 16 residues. From germline, CDR1 is SGHRS and CDR2 YFSETQ. J lost 1 base, V lost 3 bases, and 9 bases had no gene match. This chain's CDR3 is CASSSLGSGSSYEQYF. DNA of the CDR3: TGCGCCAGCAGCTCCCTCGGAAGCGGGAGTTCCTACGAGCAGTACTTC.